The rows below give T cell receptor beta chains drawn from one sample of a study of human T cells and chemical hapten exposure. Via MiXCR, TCRdb re-called the RACE reads, giving one row per CDR3 protein. The data show around 57,000 distinct CDR3 sequences, about 10% seen once. The sequencing used whole blood, collected in connection with sensitization to the hapten diphenylcyclopropenone (DPC). Source of these receptors: a woman in her forties with alopecia areata. Some clones in this sample may be carry-over from other donors' samples. Both conserved end residues are part of each CDR3. D genes are given only for firm matches. Size values are once, few and many counts, or a class for expanded clones, and some rows have none.

j_call v_call d_call clone_size cdr3_aa cdr3_nt
TRBJ1-1 TRBV7-9 - few CASSSSGGAEAFF TGTGCCAGCAGCTCCTCCGGGGGCGCTGAAGCTTTCTTT
TRBJ1-5 TRBV7-9 TRBD1 many CASSLDAGGTGQPQHF TGTGCCAGCAGCTTAGACGCAGGGGGCACGGGCCAGCCCCAGCATTTT
TRBJ1-2 TRBV15 - - CATSRDTTYGYTF TGTGCCACCAGCCGAGACACGACGTATGGCTACACCTTC
TRBJ1-4 TRBV9 - - CASSLMGENEKLFF TGTGCCAGCAGCCTAATGGGGGAAAATGAAAAACTGTTTTTT
TRBJ2-2 TRBV19 - many CASNPRRASPGELFF TGTGCCAGTAACCCGCGCAGGGCGAGTCCCGGGGAGCTGTTTTTT
TRBJ2-7 TRBV20-1 TRBD2 - CSAIRGLAGLELYEQYF TGCAGTGCTATACGGGGACTAGCGGGGCTTGAGCTCTACGAGCAGTACTTC
TRBJ1-1 TRBV11-2 - - CASSYIEGTEAFF TGTGCCAGCAGCTACATCGAAGGCACTGAAGCTTTCTTT
TRBJ1-5 TRBV12-3/TRBV12-4 - few CASTLGGSSNQPQHF TGTGCCAGCACCCTCGGGGGAAGCAGCAATCAGCCCCAGCATTTT
TRBJ1-3 TRBV11-3 TRBD1 - CASSSWGDSSGNTIYF TGTGCCAGCAGCTCCTGGGGGGACAGCTCTGGAAACACCATATATTTT
TRBJ2-5 TRBV10-3 TRBD1 - CAIADREETQYF TGTGCCATCGCGGACAGGGAAGAGACCCAGTACTTC
TRBJ2-1 TRBV1 - - CTSSQVSSGSSYNEQFF TGCACCAGCAGCCAAGTGAGTAGCGGGAGTTCCTACAATGAGCAGTTCTTC
TRBJ2-1 TRBV3-1 TRBD2 - CASSPSGGSYNEQFF TGTGCCAGCAGCCCTAGCGGGGGCTCCTACAATGAGCAGTTCTTC
TRBJ1-1 TRBV5-4 - many CASSLGLPGTEAFF TGTGCCAGCAGCTTAGGCCTCCCCGGCACTGAAGCTTTCTTT
TRBJ2-3 TRBV12-3/TRBV12-4 - many CASSRRHPTDTQYF TGTGCCAGCAGTCGCCGACACCCCACAGATACGCAGTATTTT
TRBJ2-1 TRBV4-3 TRBD2 - CASSQETSPLNEQFF TGCGCCAGCAGCCAGGAGACTAGCCCCCTCAATGAGCAGTTCTTC
TRBJ1-5 TRBV12-3/TRBV12-4 - - CASSLWVDQPQHF TGTGCCAGCAGTTTATGGGTGGATCAGCCCCAGCATTTT
TRBJ2-7 TRBV11-3 - many CASSFGPVYEQYF TGTGCCAGCAGCTTCGGGCCCGTCTACGAGCAGTACTTC
TRBJ2-3 TRBV6-1 - few CASRPLREGFGHWDTQYF TGTGCCAGCAGACCACTCCGCGAGGGGTTCGGACATTGGGATACGCAGTATTTT
TRBJ2-3 TRBV20-1 TRBD1 few CSDEGQGTDTQYF TGCAGTGACGAAGGACAGGGCACAGATACGCAGTATTTT
TRBJ2-7 TRBV10-3 TRBD1 few CAIGQANYEQYF TGTGCCATCGGACAGGCGAACTACGAGCAGTACTTC
TRBJ1-1 TRBV6-2/TRBV6-3 TRBD1 many CATTTGGWRAFF TGTGCCACCACAACAGGGGGTTGGCGAGCTTTCTTT
TRBJ1-5 TRBV5-5 TRBD1 few CASSSGTGAGGNQPQHF TGTGCCAGCAGCTCAGGGACAGGGGCAGGTGGGAATCAGCCCCAGCATTTT
TRBJ2-4 TRBV6-2/TRBV6-3 - many CASSPLGGTAQYF TGTGCCAGCAGTCCCCTAGGCGGGACAGCTCAGTACTTC
TRBJ2-5 TRBV20-1 TRBD1 - CSARDLDRVPQETQYF TGCAGTGCTAGAGACCTAGACAGGGTACCTCAAGAGACCCAGTACTTC
TRBJ2-1 TRBV12-3/TRBV12-4 - - CASRPQAIATNEQFF TGTGCCAGCAGACCTCAGGCGATTGCAACCAATGAGCAGTTCTTC
TRBJ1-1 TRBV13 - many CASSLGRVPEAFF TGTGCCAGCAGCTTAGGCCGGGTACCTGAAGCTTTCTTT
TRBJ2-1 TRBV7-6 TRBD2 few CASSLYRPGLAGVNEQFF TGTGCCAGCAGCCTATACAGACCGGGACTAGCGGGAGTAAATGAGCAGTTCTTC
TRBJ1-1 TRBV3-1 - many CASSFTRGVEAFF TGTGCCAGCAGTTTTACTAGGGGGGTTGAAGCTTTCTTT
TRBJ2-7 TRBV11-2 - few CATRAGSYEQYF TGTGCCACCCGGGCGGGGTCCTACGAGCAGTACTTC
TRBJ2-2 TRBV6-1 - - CASRPASNTGELFF TGTGCCAGCAGACCGGCCTCGAACACCGGGGAGCTGTTTTTT
TRBJ2-7 TRBV11-2 - - CASSLTQLKYGAPYEQYF TGTGCCAGCAGCTTAACCCAGCTTAAATACGGTGCCCCCTACGAGCAGTACTTC
TRBJ2-7 TRBV28 - few CASSLGQLYEQYF TGTGCCAGCAGTTTAGGGCAGCTCTACGAGCAGTACTTC
TRBJ1-2 TRBV6-1 - few CASSDPVYGYTF TGTGCCAGCAGTGATCCCGTCTATGGCTACACCTTC
TRBJ1-1 TRBV7-2 TRBD1 many CASSLEGRDRWDTEAFF TGTGCCAGCAGCTTAGAAGGGAGGGACAGGTGGGACACTGAAGCTTTCTTT
TRBJ2-3 TRBV29-1 TRBD2 - CSVEDRTSFPDTQYF TGCAGCGTTGAAGATCGGACTAGCTTCCCAGATACGCAGTATTTT
TRBJ1-5 TRBV2 - few CASSDRLLGNQPQHF TGTGCCAGCAGTGACAGACTTTTGGGCAATCAGCCCCAGCATTTT
TRBJ1-2 TRBV12-3/TRBV12-4 - - CASSFGRYRGNYGYTF TGTGCCAGCAGTTTTGGCCGATACCGGGGTAACTATGGCTACACCTTC
TRBJ2-3 TRBV20-1 TRBD2 many CSARASGRSFRPDTQYF TGCAGTGCTAGAGCTAGCGGGAGATCTTTCCGGCCGGATACGCAGTATTTT